This TCR beta chain was obtained from a study of quantifying T cell responses using KT2 cells (dated by TCRdb to 2015 to 2018). For context, the study as a whole: RNA was DNase-treated and reverse transcribed with TCR alpha and beta constant-region primers, mostly using SuperScript III. The efficiency of the T4 ligation step under optimum conditions was estimated to be above 9%. To avoid over-amplification, PCR2 was carried out as a SYBR Green qPCR and halted once a predetermined fluorescence threshold was reached. The investigation overall reported the following: No side-by-side comparison between this pipeline and other TCR sequencing techniques was included in the study. At very high KT2 spike-in numbers, detection of KT2 sequences reached saturation. KT2 sequences were detected down to the lowest spike-in tested, which was about one KT2 cell per 100,000 PBMC. A linear scaling of KT2 alpha and beta sequence counts with input KT2 cell number was observed over several orders of magnitude.

As concerns this clonotype: Its cognate antigen has yet to be identified. Qualities for individual bases were not recorded, and no much larger clone is one base off.

CDR3 length: 13 amino acids, cysteine to phenylalanine. The entry retains the CDR3 DNA only, 39 bases that are in frame from base 1. CDR1 and CDR2, per the germline V gene, are SGHTA and FQGNSA. V is clipped by 6 bases and J by 4 bases, and the sequence between their germline boundaries is 12 bases long. Known numbers of KT2, a T cell clone whose TCR had been sequenced previously, were spiked into unfractionated PBMC to test the sensitivity and accuracy of the pipeline. KT2 cells were mixed with a fixed number of PBMC to create a range of KT2-to-PBMC ratios. The library was built by means of UMI-ligation and nested PCR. A single-stranded oligonucleotide bearing the Illumina SP2 sequence and a UMI was ligated to the 3' end of the cDNA with T4 RNA ligase 1. PCR1 was run for three to five cycles (98 degrees C for 15 s, 69 degrees C for 30 s, 72 degrees C for 40 s), and an equimolar mix of RC1.1 and RC1.2, covering TRBC1 and TRBC2, was used as the beta primer. From PCR2 onward, TCR alpha and beta chains were processed separately, and sample indices and Illumina adaptors were added. Placed after an 8-base spacer, the UMI was made up of 12 random nucleotides arranged as two hexamers with a spacer between them. Libraries were sequenced on an Illumina MiSeq using v2 2x251 paired-end chemistry, with 12 samples typically included per run. PhiX DNA at roughly 4.5-7.5% was added to each sequencing library to increase diversity. On the study's bioinformatics: Raw reads were converted to FASTQ with bcl2fastq and were demultiplexed by dual indices with Demultiplexor. V and J genes were assigned by Decombinator through tag matching, with a single base-pair mismatch being allowed. Using UMIs, Collapsinator corrected both sequencing errors and the frequency errors that come from PCR heterogeneity. CDR3Translator converted Decombinator identifiers into nucleotide sequence, translated that sequence into amino acids, and extracted CDR3 based on C- and N-terminal motifs. A cluster of KT2 sequences sharing one unique molecular identifier was counted as one distinct KT2 TCR. The public reads were run again by TCRdb, first through fastp at Q25 and then through MiXCR, and only productive beta chains were kept. For every CDR3 protein sequence, its rows merge into one entry that carries the most common genes and DNA. TCRdb's processing, not the authors' own work, is the source of the V and J calls. For this sample there are about 30,000 distinct CDR3 sequences; more than 7% appear just once. Approximately 14% of the sample belongs to the ten largest clones.

What was sequenced was PBMCs spiked with cells of the T cell clone KT2. This TCR was recovered from a human donor. The chain was built from TRBV7-2 and TRBJ2-5; a weak D assignment points to TRBD2 (6 bases agree). The CDR3: CASSRLVRETQYF. The sequenced DNA: TGTGCCAGCAGTCGACTAGTGAGAGAGACCCAGTACTTC.